This TCR beta chain was identified in a study of blood T cells in healthy people across ages. Together with a sample-barcoded 5' primer, a J-beta primer mix was included in a second PCR lasting about 6 to 12 cycles. TCRdb re-analysed the 5' RACE reads in MiXCR, keeping a single row per CDR3 protein. Of 650,000 to 950,000 distinct CDR3 sequences listed, around 43% were seen once; the top ten hold 15% to 25%. The CDR3 consists of 14 residues. CDR1 MNHEY and CDR2 SVGAGI come from the germline V gene. Unmatched junction bases numbered 6, after V lost 4 bases and J lost 12 bases. The receptor was isolated from a man in his sixties in good health. The chain carries TRBV6-5 and TRBJ1-6, with TRBD1 matching 10 bases. What was sequenced was blood. The CDR3 coding sequence is TGTGCCAGCAGTTCCGGACAGGGGGGTCTACCCCTCCACTTT. Encoded protein: CASSSGQGGLPLHF.